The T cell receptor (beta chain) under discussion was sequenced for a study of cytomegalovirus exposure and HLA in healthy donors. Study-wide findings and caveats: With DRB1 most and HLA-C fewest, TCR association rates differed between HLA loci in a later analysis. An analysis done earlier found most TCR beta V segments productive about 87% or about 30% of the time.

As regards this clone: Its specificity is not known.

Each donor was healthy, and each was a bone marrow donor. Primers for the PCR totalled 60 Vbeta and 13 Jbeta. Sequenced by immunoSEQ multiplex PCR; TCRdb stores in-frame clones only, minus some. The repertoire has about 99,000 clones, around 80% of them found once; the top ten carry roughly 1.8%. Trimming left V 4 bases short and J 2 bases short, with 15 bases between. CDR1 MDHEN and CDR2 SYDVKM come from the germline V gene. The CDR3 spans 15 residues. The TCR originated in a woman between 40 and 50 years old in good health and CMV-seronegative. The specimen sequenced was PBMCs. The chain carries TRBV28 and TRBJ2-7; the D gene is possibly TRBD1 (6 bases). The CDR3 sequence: CASSSTGTRAYEQYF. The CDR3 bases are TGTGCCAGCAGTTCCACCGGGACACGTGCCTACGAGCAGTACTTC.